Detailed here is one TCR beta chain. Its antigen remains unknown. Amplification used 60 Vbeta primers and 13 Jbeta primers. Assay: immunoSEQ multiplex PCR; the TCRdb copy retains only in-frame clones and omits some. This table has roughly 200,000 clones, around 88% appearing once. This entry comes from a study of cytomegalovirus exposure and HLA in healthy donors. The CDR3 length is 15 residues. Between the trimmed V and J ends, which lost 5 bases and 0 bases, there was a span of 10 bases. Germline lookup yields CDR1 SGHVS and CDR2 FQNEAQ. Study outcomes and limitations: A few chains tied to CMV proved CMV antigen-specific in vitro. Follow-up analysis found HLA locus-dependent TCR association rates, highest for DRB1 and lowest for HLA-C. Sequencing depth across donors, presence/absence analyses assumed, was roughly uniform.

Sequencing input: PBMCs. This TCR came from a woman under 30 in good health and CMV-seronegative. This sequence joins TRBV7-8 and TRBJ1-4, with unresolved D. CDR3 DNA sequence: TGTGCCAGCAGCATCTACAGTACAACTAATGAAAAACTGTTTTTT. It yields the protein CASSIYSTTNEKLFF.